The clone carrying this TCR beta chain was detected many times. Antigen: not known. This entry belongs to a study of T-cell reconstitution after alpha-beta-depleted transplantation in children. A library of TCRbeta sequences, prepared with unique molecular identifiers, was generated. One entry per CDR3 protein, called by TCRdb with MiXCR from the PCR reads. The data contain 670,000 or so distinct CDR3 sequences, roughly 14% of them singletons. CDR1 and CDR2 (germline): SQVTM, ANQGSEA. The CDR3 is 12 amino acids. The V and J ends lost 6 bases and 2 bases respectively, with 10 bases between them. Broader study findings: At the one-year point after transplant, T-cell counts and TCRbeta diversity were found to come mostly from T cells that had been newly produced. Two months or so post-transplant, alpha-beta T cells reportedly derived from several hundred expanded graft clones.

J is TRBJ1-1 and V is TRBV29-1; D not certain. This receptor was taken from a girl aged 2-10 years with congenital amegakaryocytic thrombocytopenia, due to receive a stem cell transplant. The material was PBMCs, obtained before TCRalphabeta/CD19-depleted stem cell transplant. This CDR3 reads CSVQLGNTEAFF. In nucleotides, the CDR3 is TGCAGCGTCCAATTGGGTAACACTGAAGCTTTCTTT. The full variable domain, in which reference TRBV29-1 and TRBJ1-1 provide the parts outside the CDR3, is SAVISQKPSRDICQRGTSLTIQCQVDSQVTMMFWYRQQPGQSLTLIATANQGSEATYESGFVIDKFPISRPNLTFSTLTVSNMSPEDSSIYLCSVQLGNTEAFFGQGTRLTVV.